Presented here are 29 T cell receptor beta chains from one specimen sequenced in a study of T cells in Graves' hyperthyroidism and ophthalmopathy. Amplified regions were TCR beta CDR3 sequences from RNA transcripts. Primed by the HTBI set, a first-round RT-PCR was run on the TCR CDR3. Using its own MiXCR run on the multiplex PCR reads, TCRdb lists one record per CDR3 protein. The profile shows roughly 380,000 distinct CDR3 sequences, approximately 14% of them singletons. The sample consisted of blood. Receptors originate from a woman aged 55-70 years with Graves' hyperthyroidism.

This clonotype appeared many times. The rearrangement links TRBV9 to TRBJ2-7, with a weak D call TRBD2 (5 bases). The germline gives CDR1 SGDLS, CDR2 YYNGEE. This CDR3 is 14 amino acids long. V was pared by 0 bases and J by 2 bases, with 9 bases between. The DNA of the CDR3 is TGTGCCAGCAGCGTAGAGAGCGGCCCCTACGAGCAGTACTTC. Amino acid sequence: CASSVESGPYEQYF.

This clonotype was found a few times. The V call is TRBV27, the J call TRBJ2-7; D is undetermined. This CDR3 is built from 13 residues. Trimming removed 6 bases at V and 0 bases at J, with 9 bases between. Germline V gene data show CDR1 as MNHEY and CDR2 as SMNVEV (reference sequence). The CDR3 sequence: CASSPAASYEQYF. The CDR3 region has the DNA TGTGCCAGCAGCCCAGCAGCCTCCTACGAGCAGTACTTC.

The CDR3 spells CASSLGTGGITDTQYF. As DNA, the CDR3 is TGTGCCAGCAGCTTGGGGACGGGAGGAATCACAGATACGCAGTATTTT. This chain connects TRBV5-4 to TRBJ2-3; 7 bases align to TRBD2. The CDR3 runs to 16 residues. Trimming took 0 bases from V and 2 from J; bases not matched to a gene: 6. From germline, CDR1 is SGHNT and CDR2 YYREEE (reference sequence).

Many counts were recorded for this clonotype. CDR3 sequence: CASSDPRHNTEAFF. The CDR3 DNA is TGTGCCAGCAGTGATCCAAGGCATAACACTGAAGCTTTCTTT. The chain recombines TRBV6-1 with TRBJ1-1, with D hard to call. V was shortened by 3 bases and J by 2 bases, with 10 bases between the two germline ends. The CDR3 contains 14 residues. Germline-derived CDR1 and CDR2 are MNHNS and SASEGT.

The CDR3 DNA reads TGTGCCAGCAGTTTACGGGACCCCACGGGTGCTTTCTTT. It codes for CASSLRDPTGAFF. V and J are TRBV6-1 and TRBJ1-1; D may be TRBD1 (5 bases). Germline values: CDR1 MNHNS, CDR2 SASEGT. Trimming removed 5 bases from V and 11 bases from J, with 18 bases in between. The CDR3 is 13 amino acids.

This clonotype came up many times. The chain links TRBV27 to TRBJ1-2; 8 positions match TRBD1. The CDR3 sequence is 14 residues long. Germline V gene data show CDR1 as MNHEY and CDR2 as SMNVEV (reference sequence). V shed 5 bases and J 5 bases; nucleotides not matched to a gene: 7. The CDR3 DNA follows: TGTGCCAGCAGTCCAAGGACAGGGATTTATGGCTACACCTTC. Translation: CASSPRTGIYGYTF.

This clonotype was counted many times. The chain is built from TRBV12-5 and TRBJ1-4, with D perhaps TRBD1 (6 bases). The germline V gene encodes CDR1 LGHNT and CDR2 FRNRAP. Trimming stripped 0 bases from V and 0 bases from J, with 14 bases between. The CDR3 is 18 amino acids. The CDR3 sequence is CASGLVRLGAATNEKLFF. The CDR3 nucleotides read TGTGCTAGTGGTTTGGTAAGACTGGGGGCTGCAACTAATGAAAAACTGTTTTTT.

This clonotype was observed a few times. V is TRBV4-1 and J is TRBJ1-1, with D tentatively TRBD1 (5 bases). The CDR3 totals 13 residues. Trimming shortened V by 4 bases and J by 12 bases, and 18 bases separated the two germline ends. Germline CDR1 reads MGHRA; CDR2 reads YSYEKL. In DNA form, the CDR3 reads TGCGCCAGCAGCCCAGGGACGGACATCGGAACTTTCTTT. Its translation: CASSPGTDIGTFF.

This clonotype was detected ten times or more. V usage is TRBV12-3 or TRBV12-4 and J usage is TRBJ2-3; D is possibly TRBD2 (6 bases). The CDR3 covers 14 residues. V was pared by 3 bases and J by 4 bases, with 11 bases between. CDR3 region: CASSLGERADTQYF. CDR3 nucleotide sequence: TGTGCCAGCAGTTTGGGGGAGCGGGCAGATACGCAGTATTTT.

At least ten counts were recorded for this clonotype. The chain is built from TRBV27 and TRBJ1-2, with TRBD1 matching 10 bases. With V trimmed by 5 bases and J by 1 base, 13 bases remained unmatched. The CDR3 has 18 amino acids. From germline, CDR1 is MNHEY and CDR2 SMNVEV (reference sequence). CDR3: CASSADRDRGPFNYGYTF. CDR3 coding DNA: TGTGCCAGCAGTGCGGACCGGGACAGGGGACCTTTTAACTATGGCTACACCTTC.

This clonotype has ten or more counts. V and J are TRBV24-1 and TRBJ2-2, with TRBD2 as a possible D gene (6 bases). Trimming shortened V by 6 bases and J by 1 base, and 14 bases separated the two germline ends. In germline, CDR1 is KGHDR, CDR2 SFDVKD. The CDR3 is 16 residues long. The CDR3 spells CATSSTRGENTGELFF. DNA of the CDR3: TGTGCCACCAGTTCGACTAGGGGTGAGAACACCGGGGAGCTGTTTTTT.

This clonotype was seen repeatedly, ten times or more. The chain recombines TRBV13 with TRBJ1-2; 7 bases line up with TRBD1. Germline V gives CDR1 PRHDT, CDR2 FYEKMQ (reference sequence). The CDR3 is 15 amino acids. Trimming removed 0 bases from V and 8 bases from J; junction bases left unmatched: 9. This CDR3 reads CASSLGTTGARGYTF. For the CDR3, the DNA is TGTGCCAGCAGCTTAGGGACCACAGGGGCAAGGGGCTACACCTTC.

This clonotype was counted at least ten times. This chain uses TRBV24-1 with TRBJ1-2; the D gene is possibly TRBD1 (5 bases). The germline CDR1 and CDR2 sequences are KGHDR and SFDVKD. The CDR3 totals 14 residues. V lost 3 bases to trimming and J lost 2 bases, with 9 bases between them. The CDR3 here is CATSDGQGNYGYTF. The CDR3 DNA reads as TGTGCCACCAGTGATGGCCAGGGAAACTATGGCTACACCTTC.

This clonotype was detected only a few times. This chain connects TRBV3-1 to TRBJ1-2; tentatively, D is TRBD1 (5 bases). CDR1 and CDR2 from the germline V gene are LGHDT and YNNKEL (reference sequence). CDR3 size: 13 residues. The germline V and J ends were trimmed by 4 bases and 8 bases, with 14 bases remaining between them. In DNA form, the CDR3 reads TGTGCCAGCAGCCCCTTAGGGGAATCCGGCTACACCTTC. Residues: CASSPLGESGYTF.

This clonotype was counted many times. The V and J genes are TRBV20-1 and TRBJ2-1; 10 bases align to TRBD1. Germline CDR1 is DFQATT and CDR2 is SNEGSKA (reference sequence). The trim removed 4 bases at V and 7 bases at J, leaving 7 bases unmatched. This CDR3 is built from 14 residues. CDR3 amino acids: CSATPGQGKNEQFF. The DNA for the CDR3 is TGCAGTGCTACTCCGGGACAGGGGAAGAATGAGCAGTTCTTC.

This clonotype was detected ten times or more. The DNA of the CDR3 is TGTGCCATCAGTCCGACTAGCGGGAGGGCTAATGAGCAGTTCTTC. Its translation: CAISPTSGRANEQFF. This chain connects TRBV10-3 to TRBJ2-1; 14 positions match TRBD2. With V trimmed by 5 bases and J by 7 bases, 4 bases remained unmatched. Germline CDR1 ENHRY, CDR2 SYGVKD. The CDR3 spans 15 residues.

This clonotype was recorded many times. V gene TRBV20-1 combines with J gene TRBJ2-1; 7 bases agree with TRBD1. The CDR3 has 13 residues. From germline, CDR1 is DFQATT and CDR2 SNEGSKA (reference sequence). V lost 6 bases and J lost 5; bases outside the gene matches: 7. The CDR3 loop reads CSASRDRNNEQFF. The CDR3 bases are TGCAGTGCGAGTCGGGACAGAAACAATGAGCAGTTCTTC.

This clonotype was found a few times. The chain's CDR3 is CASMLGGRGYGYTF. CDR3 bases: TGTGCCAGCATGTTGGGGGGGCGGGGATATGGCTACACCTTC. The rearrangement links TRBV28 to TRBJ1-2; TRBD1 is a possible D gene (6 bases). Germline loops: CDR1 MDHEN, CDR2 SYDVKM. The CDR3 runs to 14 residues. V was pared by 7 bases and J by 5 bases, with 17 bases between.

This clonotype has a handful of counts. CDR3 amino acids: CASSQTSGSVSNEQFF. The CDR3 bases are TGTGCCAGCAGCCAGACTAGCGGGAGTGTGTCGAATGAGCAGTTCTTC. This chain uses TRBV3-1 with TRBJ2-1; 12 positions agree with TRBD2. V lost 3 bases and J lost 7; bases outside the gene matches: 7. The germline V gene has CDR1 LGHDT and CDR2 YNNKEL (reference sequence). CDR3 size: 16 residues.

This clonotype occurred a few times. The CDR3 loop is CASSPGGLYGYTF. The CDR3 nucleotides are TGTGCCAGCAGCCCCGGCGGACTTTATGGCTACACCTTC. The chain has TRBV7-2 and TRBJ1-2; D remains unclear. Trimming left V 5 bases short and J 5 bases short, with 12 bases between. The CDR3 contains 13 residues. Germline assignment: CDR1 SGHTA and CDR2 FQGNSA.

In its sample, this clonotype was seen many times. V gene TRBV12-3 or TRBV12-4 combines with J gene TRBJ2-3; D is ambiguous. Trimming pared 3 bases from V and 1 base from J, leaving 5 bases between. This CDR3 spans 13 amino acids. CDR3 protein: CASSFPGTDTQYF. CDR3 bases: TGTGCCAGCAGTTTCCCGGGCACAGATACGCAGTATTTT.

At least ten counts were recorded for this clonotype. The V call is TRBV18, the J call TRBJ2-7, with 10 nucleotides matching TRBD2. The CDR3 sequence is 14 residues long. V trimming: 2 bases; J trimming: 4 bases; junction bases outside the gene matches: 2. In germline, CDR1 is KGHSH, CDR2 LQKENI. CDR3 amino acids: CASSPSSGSYEQYF. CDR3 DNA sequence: TGTGCCAGCTCACCATCTAGCGGGAGTTACGAGCAGTACTTC.

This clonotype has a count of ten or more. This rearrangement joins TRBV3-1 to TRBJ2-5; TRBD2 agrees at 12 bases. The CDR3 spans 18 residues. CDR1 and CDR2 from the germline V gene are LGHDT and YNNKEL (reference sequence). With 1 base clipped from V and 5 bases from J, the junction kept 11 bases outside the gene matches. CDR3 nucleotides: TGTGCCAGCAGCCAAGGGTCTCGTCTAGCGGGAGGGCTTGAGACCCAGTACTTC. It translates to CASSQGSRLAGGLETQYF.

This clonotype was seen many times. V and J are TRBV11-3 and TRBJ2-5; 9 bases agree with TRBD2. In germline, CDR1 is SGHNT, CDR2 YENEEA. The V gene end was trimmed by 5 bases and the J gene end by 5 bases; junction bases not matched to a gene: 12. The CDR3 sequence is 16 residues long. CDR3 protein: CASSGGGAGVSETQYF. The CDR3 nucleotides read TGTGCCAGCAGCGGCGGGGGGGCGGGAGTTTCGGAGACCCAGTACTTC.

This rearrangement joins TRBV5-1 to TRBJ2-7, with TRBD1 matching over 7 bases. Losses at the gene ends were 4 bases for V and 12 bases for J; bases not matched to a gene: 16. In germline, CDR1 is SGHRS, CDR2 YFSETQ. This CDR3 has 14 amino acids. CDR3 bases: TGCGCCAGCAGCCCCGGGACAGTACCCGGGTCGTGGTACTTC. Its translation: CASSPGTVPGSWYF. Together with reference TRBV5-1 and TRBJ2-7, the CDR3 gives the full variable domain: KAGVTQTPRYLIKTRGQQVTLSCSPISGHRSVSWYQQTPGQGLQFLFEYFSETQRNKGNFPGRFSGRQFSNSRSEMNVSTLELGDSALYLCASSPGTVPGSWYFGPGTRLTVT.

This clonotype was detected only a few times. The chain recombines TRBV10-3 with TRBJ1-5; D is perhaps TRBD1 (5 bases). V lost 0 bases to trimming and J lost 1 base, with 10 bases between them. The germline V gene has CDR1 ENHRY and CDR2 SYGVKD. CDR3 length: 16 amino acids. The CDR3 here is CAISESGGGSNQPQHF. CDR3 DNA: TGTGCCATCAGTGAGTCGGGGGGTGGAAGCAATCAGCCCCAGCATTTT.

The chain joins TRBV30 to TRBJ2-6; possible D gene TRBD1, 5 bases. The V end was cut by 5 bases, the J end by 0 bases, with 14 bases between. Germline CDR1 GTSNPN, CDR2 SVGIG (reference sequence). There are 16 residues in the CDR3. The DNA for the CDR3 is TGTGCCTGGGGCAATGGGGCAGTCTCTGGGGCCAACGTCCTGACTTTC. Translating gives CAWGNGAVSGANVLTF.

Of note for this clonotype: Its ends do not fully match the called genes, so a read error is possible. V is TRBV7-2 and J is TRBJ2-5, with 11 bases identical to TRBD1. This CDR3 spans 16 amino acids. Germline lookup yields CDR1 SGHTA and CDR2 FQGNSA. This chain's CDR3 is CASGLEGTGGQETQYF. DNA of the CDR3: TGTGCCAGCGGCTTAGAAGGGACAGGGGGCCAAGAGACCCAGTACTTC. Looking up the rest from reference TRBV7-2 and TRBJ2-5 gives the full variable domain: GAGVSQSPSNKVTEKGKDVELRCDPISGHTALYWYRQSLGQGLEFLIYFQGNSAPDKSGLPSDRFSAERTGGSVSTLTIQRTQQEDSAVYLCASGLEGTGGQETQYFGPGTRLLVL.

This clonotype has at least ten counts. CDR3 region: CASSPTLGREWNEQFF. Here the CDR3 DNA reads TGTGCCAGCAGCCCAACACTAGGTCGGGAGTGGAATGAGCAGTTCTTC. The chain recombines TRBV7-9 with TRBJ2-1, with D perhaps matching TRBD2 (6 bases). Trimming cost V 5 bases and J 7 bases, with 21 bases left between them. Germline V gene sequence: CDR1 SEHNR, CDR2 FQNEAQ (reference sequence). The CDR3 spans 16 residues.